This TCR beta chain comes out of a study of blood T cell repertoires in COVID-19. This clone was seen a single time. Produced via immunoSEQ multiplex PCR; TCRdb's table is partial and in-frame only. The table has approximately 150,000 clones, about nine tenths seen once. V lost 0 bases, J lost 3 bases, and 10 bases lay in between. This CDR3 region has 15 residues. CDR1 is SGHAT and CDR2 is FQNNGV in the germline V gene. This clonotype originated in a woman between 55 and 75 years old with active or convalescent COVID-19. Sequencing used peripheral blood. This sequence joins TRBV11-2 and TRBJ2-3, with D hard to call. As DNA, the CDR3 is TGTGCCAGCAGCTTAGATCGTGGCAGTACAGATACGCAGTATTTT. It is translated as CASSLDRGSTDTQYF. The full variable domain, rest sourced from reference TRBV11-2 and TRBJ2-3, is EAGVAQSPRYKIIEKRQSVAFWCNPISGHATLYWYQQILGQGPKLLIQFQNNGVVDDSQLPKDRFSAERLKGVDSTLKIQPAKLEDSAVYLCASSLDRGSTDTQYFGPGTRLTVL.